This T cell receptor beta chain was sequenced during a study of shared clonotypes between healthy human individuals. With 0 bases clipped from V and 1 base from J, the junction kept 9 bases outside the gene matches. The CDR3 runs to 17 residues. CDR1 and CDR2 from the germline V gene are SGDLS and YYNGEE. Assay used: immunoSEQ multiplex PCR; TCRdb lists only in-frame clones, some missing. Among more than 2 million clones listed, approximately 96% were seen once. The sequence derives from a man aged 18-30 years in good health. The V and J genes are TRBV9 and TRBJ1-2; 7 bases match TRBD1. What was sequenced was naive CD4+ T cells sorted from blood. Subset of the sample: CD45RA+ positively selected. The CDR3 protein is CASSVGQGYSYNYGYTF. CDR3 coding DNA: TGTGCCAGCAGCGTAGGACAGGGATACTCATATAACTATGGCTACACCTTC.